This TCR beta chain was retrieved from a study of blood T cell repertoires in COVID-19. Study-level information: Samples of COVID-19 (acute and convalescent) were obtained from the United States, Italy and Spain.

The germline V and J ends were trimmed by 3 bases and 5 bases, with 7 bases remaining between them. The CDR3 spans 12 residues. Using immunoSEQ multiplex PCR, the repertoire was profiled, and TCRdb retains in-frame clones only, with some absent. This table holds tens of thousands of clones, over 60% found once. The chain uses TRBV12-3 or TRBV12-4 and TRBJ1-2; D gene unclear. Sequencing used peripheral blood. The clonotype originates from a woman in her seventies with acute or convalescent COVID-19. The CDR3 loop reads CASSFSDYGYTF. Written as DNA, the CDR3 is TGTGCCAGCAGTTTCTCAGATTATGGCTACACCTTC.